The 16 T cell receptor beta chains given below trace back to one sample, sequenced in a study of OX40 agonist ivuxolimab in advanced cancers. Some clones are missing from TCRdb's copy, which holds only in-frame ones; the method was immunoSEQ multiplex PCR. The sample includes 130,000 or so clones, 93% seen only once; the top ten take less than 0.2%. This sample comprised CD4+ or CD8+ T cells sorted from blood, obtained in a trial of the OX40 agonist ivuxolimab. These TCRs come from an adult with an advanced solid tumor such as melanoma, head and neck, liver or kidney cancer.

The rearrangement joins TRBV19 to TRBJ1-5; D is undetermined. V gave up 3 bases and J gave up 9 bases, with 6 bases separating them. The CDR3 covers 11 residues. Per germline, CDR1 LNHDA and CDR2 SQIVND (reference sequence). The DNA for the CDR3 is TGTGCCAGTAGTATGCGGGGGCCCCAGCATTTT. It yields the protein CASSMRGPQHF.

The chain combines TRBV18 with TRBJ2-7; 8 bases line up with TRBD1. V dropped 11 bases and J dropped 7; count of bases not matched to a gene: 13. CDR1 and CDR2 from the germline V gene are KGHSH and LQKENI. The CDR3 spans 13 residues. For the CDR3, the DNA is TGTGCCGGGTCGGGACAGGAGGCTGGGGAGCAGTACTTC. As protein: CAGSGQEAGEQYF.

The chain is built from TRBV5-5 and TRBJ1-1; D gene uncertain. The CDR3 is made up of 13 amino acids. V lost 4 bases and J lost 4, with 11 bases in between. CDR1 is SGHKS, CDR2 YYEKEE, per germline (reference sequence). The CDR3 bases are TGTGCCAGCAGCACCACGCTTGCCACTGAAGCTTTCTTT. This translates into CASSTTLATEAFF.

The rearrangement uses TRBV18 and TRBJ1-1; perhaps TRBD1 as D (6 bases). This CDR3 has 17 residues. Trimming took 3 bases from V and 1 from J, leaving 18 bases between them. CDR1 is KGHSH, CDR2 LQKENI, per germline. As DNA, the CDR3 is TGTGCCAGCTCACCCGCGTTGGCAGGGGCTTCGAACACTGAAGCTTTCTTT. It specifies CASSPALAGASNTEAFF.

This clone has just one count. This chain connects TRBV6-4 to TRBJ1-1; 9 nucleotides line up with TRBD1. The junction had 12 bases not matched to a gene; V was cut back by 1 base and J by 3 bases. Germline V gene data show CDR1 as MRHNA and CDR2 as SNTAGT. The CDR3 sequence is 18 residues long. In DNA, the CDR3 is TGTGCCAGCAGTGACTTGCTACAGGGGGCAGGAAGGGACACTGAAGCTTTCTTT. It encodes CASSDLLQGAGRDTEAFF.

V usage is TRBV28 and J usage is TRBJ2-7; 9 positions match TRBD1. There are 15 residues in the CDR3. Germline-derived CDR1 and CDR2 are MDHEN and SYDVKM. J lost 1 base, V lost 4 bases, and 5 bases had no gene match. The CDR3 nucleotides are TGTGCCAGCAGTTCAGAGGGGACAGGGTCCTACGAGCAGTACTTC. Its protein is CASSSEGTGSYEQYF.

This clone has a single count. V usage is TRBV11-3 and J usage is TRBJ2-5; no definite D call. The CDR3 length is 12 residues. V shed 1 base and J shed 5 bases, with 5 bases lying between them. Germline V CDR1 and CDR2: SGHNT, YENEEA. DNA of the CDR3: TGTGCCAGCAGCTTAGTAACTGAGACCCAGTACTTC. Amino acids: CASSLVTETQYF.

The gene calls are TRBV18 and TRBJ2-3, with TRBD2 matching 8 bases. Trimming removed 2 bases from V and 2 bases from J; junction bases left unmatched: 12. Germline V gives CDR1 KGHSH, CDR2 LQKENI. CDR3 length equals 18 residues. CDR3 nucleotide sequence: TGTGCCAGCTCACCATCTCTAGCGGGCACCCACAACACAGATACGCAGTATTTT. Protein: CASSPSLAGTHNTDTQYF.

V is TRBV9 and J is TRBJ2-1; tentatively, D is TRBD1 (8 bases). V gave up 7 bases and J gave up 5 bases, with 25 bases separating them. The CDR3 loop spans 17 amino acids. The germline CDR1 and CDR2 sequences are SGDLS and YYNGEE. CDR3 coding DNA: TGTGCCAGCGGGGAGGGACTGAACAGGGGGTTAAACAATGAGCAGTTCTTC. Its translation is CASGEGLNRGLNNEQFF.

V gene TRBV6-5 combines with J gene TRBJ2-3; 8 bases map to TRBD2. V gave up 2 bases and J gave up 2 bases; unmatched junction bases: 3. The V gene's germline CDR1 is MNHEY and CDR2 SVGAGI. The CDR3 loop spans 15 amino acids. The CDR3 sequence is CASSYGTRNTDTQYF. The DNA for the CDR3 is TGTGCCAGCAGTTACGGGACTAGAAACACAGATACGCAGTATTTT.

This clone was picked up a small number of times. The chain employs TRBV15 and TRBJ1-5; D uncertain. This CDR3 comprises 12 residues. Germline lookup yields CDR1 LNHNV and CDR2 YYDKDF (reference sequence). The V end was cut by 0 bases, the J end by 5 bases, with 2 bases between. CDR3 DNA: TGTGCCACCAGCAGAGATCATCAGCCCCAGCATTTT. This translates into CATSRDHQPQHF.

The table lists this clone with a count of one. This chain joins TRBV19 and TRBJ1-5; weak D call: TRBD1 (6 bases). CDR1 is LNHDA, CDR2 SQIVND, per germline (reference sequence). The ends were cut back, 6 bases at V and 4 bases at J, with 13 bases in the middle. The CDR3 spans 14 residues. The CDR3 is CASRMGHANQPQHF. The DNA for the CDR3 is TGTGCCAGTAGGATGGGACACGCGAATCAGCCCCAGCATTTT. Filled out from reference TRBV19 and TRBJ1-5, the complete variable domain reads DGGITQSPKYLFRKEGQNVTLSCEQNLNHDAMYWYRQDPGQGLRLIYYSQIVNDFQKGDIAEGYSVSREKKESFPLTVTSAQKNPTAFYLCASRMGHANQPQHFGDGTRLSIL.

The rearrangement joins TRBV20-1 to TRBJ1-1; D is perhaps TRBD1 (5 bases). In germline, CDR1 is DFQATT, CDR2 SNEGSKA (reference sequence). V gave up 3 bases and J gave up 3 bases, with 5 bases separating them. This CDR3 is built from 11 residues. In DNA, the CDR3 is TGCAGTGCTAGCAGGGACACTGAAGCTTTCTTT. This sequence encodes CSASRDTEAFF.

The rearrangement links TRBV19 to TRBJ1-1; TRBD1 matches 9 bases. The CDR3 length is 13 residues. CDR1 LNHDA and CDR2 SQIVND come from the germline V gene (reference sequence). V shed 7 bases, J shed 4 bases, and the junction held 4 bases outside the gene matches. The CDR3 nucleotides read TGTGCCAGTAAGAGGGACAGGGCCACTGAAGCTTTCTTT. It codes for CASKRDRATEAFF.

This chain connects TRBV11-2 to TRBJ1-2; 10 bases are a match to TRBD1. After removal of 5 bases from V and 1 base from J, the junction contained 4 bases not matched to a gene. This CDR3 comprises 15 residues. Per the germline V gene, CDR1 is SGHAT and CDR2 is FQNNGV. CDR3 bases: TGTGCCAGCAGCGACCGGGACAGGGGTAACTATGGCTACACCTTC. Translated: CASSDRDRGNYGYTF.

This clone has a single count. The chain is built from TRBV7-2 and TRBJ2-5; 8 bases agree with TRBD2. The length of the CDR3 is 13 residues. The V gene's germline CDR1 is SGHTA and CDR2 FQGNSA. V dropped 5 bases and J dropped 9; count of bases not matched to a gene: 8. The CDR3 region is CASSLSGSLAQYF. CDR3 in DNA: TGTGCCAGCAGCCTCAGCGGGAGTTTGGCCCAGTACTTC.